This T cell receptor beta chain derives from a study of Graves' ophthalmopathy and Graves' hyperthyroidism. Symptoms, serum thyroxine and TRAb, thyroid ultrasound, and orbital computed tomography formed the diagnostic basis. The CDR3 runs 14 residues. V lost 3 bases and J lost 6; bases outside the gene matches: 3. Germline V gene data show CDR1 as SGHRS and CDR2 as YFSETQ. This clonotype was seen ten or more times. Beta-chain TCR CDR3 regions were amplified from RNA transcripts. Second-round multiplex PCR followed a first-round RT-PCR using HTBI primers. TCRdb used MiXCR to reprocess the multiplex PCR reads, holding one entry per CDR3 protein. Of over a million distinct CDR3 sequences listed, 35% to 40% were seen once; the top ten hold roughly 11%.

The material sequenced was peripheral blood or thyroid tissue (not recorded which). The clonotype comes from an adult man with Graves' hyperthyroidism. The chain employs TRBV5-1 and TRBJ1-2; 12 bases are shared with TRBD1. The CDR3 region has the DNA TGCGCCAGCAGCTCGGGACAGGGGGCGCATGGCTACACCTTC. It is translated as CASSSGQGAHGYTF.